Listed below are T cell receptor beta chains from one sample, sequenced in a study of blood T cell repertoires in COVID-19. Method: immunoSEQ multiplex PCR; TCRdb's copy keeps in-frame clones and lacks some. Found here are approximately 250,000 clones, 84% of them singletons; the top ten hold around 2.4%. The specimen sequenced was peripheral blood. Receptors were obtained from a man in his forties who had recovered from COVID-19. Both conserved end residues are trimmed from each CDR3. Each record gives: CDR3 length, V gene, J gene, CDR3 protein.

>13|TRBV11-2|TRBJ1-4
ASSRRGSGNEKLF
>14|TRBV28|TRBJ1-1
ASSLSGAQVNTEAF
>10|TRBV30|TRBJ1-3
ACTQGSDTIY
>13|TRBV9|TRBJ1-2
ASSVGGLGNYGYT
>10|TRBV12-3/TRBV12-4|TRBJ2-7
ASSSRHYEQY
>12|TRBV7-2|TRBJ2-1
ASSPTSGGLEQF
>11|TRBV6-5|TRBJ2-7
ASSWTSSHEQY
>13|TRBV4-3|TRBJ1-3
ASSQDRGSGNTIY
>12|TRBV3-1/TRBV3-2|TRBJ1-1
ASSHGQLNTEAF
>13|TRBV7-2|TRBJ1-4
ASSTTGTGFEKLF
>13|TRBV7-8|TRBJ1-3
ASSLGGASGNTIY
>12|TRBV12-2|TRBJ2-7
ASRFGWAPYEQY
>14|TRBV7-2|TRBJ1-1
ASTSGGGARPTEAF
>13|TRBV3-1/TRBV3-2|TRBJ1-2
ASSQVGLGDYGYT
>15|TRBV3-1/TRBV3-2|TRBJ2-5
ASSQEGVSPDRETQY
>13|TRBV30|TRBJ2-7
AWSVGAGSSYEQY
>13|TRBV6-6|TRBJ2-1
ASSTGTSSYNEQF
>13|TRBV7-2|TRBJ2-1
ASSQGADFYNEQF
>13|TRBV6-6|TRBJ2-7
ASSTHALGAYEQY
>13|TRBV18|TRBJ1-5
ASSPGRTSNQPQH
>13|TRBV7-9|TRBJ2-7
ASSLGQPVTYEQY
>13|TRBV7-2|TRBJ1-2
ASSLTGGDFYGYT
>14|TRBV5-4|TRBJ2-3
ASSLQRERGTDTQY
>13|TRBV7-9|TRBJ1-4
ASSPAGGSNEKLF
>13|TRBV19|TRBJ1-4
ASSSGQGFNEKLF
>12|TRBV7-9|TRBJ2-7
ASSSVSSTYEQY
>14|TRBV19|TRBJ1-1
ASSLRDRGRDTEAF
>15|TRBV9|TRBJ1-1
ASSVAGTGGVLEEAF
>10|TRBV11-2|TRBJ2-7
ASSSWAYEQY
>14|TRBV4-1|TRBJ1-3
ASSPRQGAAGNTIY
>10|TRBV11-2|TRBJ1-1
ASSQENTEAF
>13|TRBV7-8|TRBJ2-7
ASRPLTGFPDEQY
>12|TRBV5-1|TRBJ2-2
ASSGGHGTGELF
>13|TRBV2|TRBJ1-2
ASRGPGTGPDGYT
>15|TRBV15|TRBJ2-6
ATHRGDRGSGANVLT
>11|TRBV12-3/TRBV12-4|TRBJ2-5
ASRGGVSETQY
>16|TRBV3-1/TRBV3-2|TRBJ2-3
ASSQDPETSGFTDTQY
>12|TRBV14|TRBJ2-2
ASSLQGWAGELF
>9|TRBV12-3/TRBV12-4|TRBJ2-1
ASSSGDEQF
>14|TRBV10-3|TRBJ2-2
AISDPGTGNTGELF
>16|TRBV6-1|TRBJ1-2
ASSQALGWAGTNYGYT
>13|TRBV6-5|TRBJ1-4
ASRKRTGDNEKLF
>12|TRBV5-1|TRBJ2-1
ASNPGLAGEEQF
>12|TRBV6-1|TRBJ1-2
ASSELWGLYGYT
>12|TRBV5-1|TRBJ1-2
ASSLTGLNYGYT